This T cell receptor (beta chain) was obtained from a study of blood T cell repertoires in COVID-19. Looking at the study overall: Some COVID-19 samples were acute and others convalescent; all came from the United States, Italy and Spain. T cells, B-cell-depleted T cells, or PBMCs supplied cDNA or gDNA.

Sequenced by immunoSEQ multiplex PCR; TCRdb stores in-frame clones only, minus some. The repertoire includes fewer than 350,000 clones, 70% to 90% of them detected once, and about 4% sits in the top ten. The participants were between about 18 and 90 years old and came from about two dozen US areas. This receptor was obtained from a middle-aged woman with acute COVID-19. The sample was PBMCs or T cells enriched from blood (not recorded which).

The CDR3 nucleotides read TGCGCCAGCAGCCAAGGGTCGCCTAGCGGTGGCACAGATACGCAGTATTTT. Protein product: CASSQGSPSGGTDTQYF. The chain is built from TRBV4-3 and TRBJ2-3, with 7 bases fitting TRBD2. The V and J ends lost 1 base and 1 base, in that order; junction bases with no gene match: 8. Germline CDR1 reads LGHNA; CDR2 reads YSLEER. CDR3 size: 17 residues.